What follows describes a single TCR beta chain. The data stem from a study of T cell changes during pregnancy in multiple sclerosis. The assay was immunoSEQ multiplex PCR, and TCRdb's table has in-frame clones only and misses some. The sample lists about 30,000 clones, just over 90% occurring once. The CDR3 loop spans 14 amino acids. Germline V gene lookup returns CDR1 MNHEY and CDR2 SMNVEV (reference sequence). The V segment lost 3 bases and the J segment 4 bases; nucleotides outside the gene matches: 1. This clonotype was obtained from a female donor with multiple sclerosis, enrolled in a pregnancy study. The sample was CD8+ T cells from peripheral blood mononuclear cells, taken before pregnancy. The rearrangement links TRBV27 to TRBJ2-7; 12 bases line up with TRBD2. The CDR3 here is CASSFTSGRYEQYF. The CDR3 coding sequence is TGTGCCAGCAGTTTCACTAGCGGGAGGTACGAGCAGTACTTC.